This paragraph covers one T cell receptor beta chain sequence. The antigen is unknown. TCRdb independently ran MiXCR on the reads; one entry per CDR3 protein. In the table there are roughly 760,000 distinct CDR3 sequences, under 40% of which are singletons. This CDR3 spans 15 amino acids. Per the germline V gene, CDR1 is SGHTA and CDR2 is FQGNSA. V trimming: 2 bases; J trimming: 4 bases; junction bases outside the gene matches: 5. The sample originates from a study of T cell repertoires in cytomegalovirus infection. Background on the study: Shared public TCR beta signatures pointed to both CMV infection and a matching HLA type. Regarding the study as a whole: CMV carriers having the relevant HLA were flagged by cumulative public TCR beta family frequency. The ex vivo response was dominated by HLA-C-restricted CMV-specific TCR beta clonotypes.

The sequence derives from a human donor in good health (CMV status not recorded). Some clones in this sample may be carry-over from other donors' samples. The sequenced sample was PBMCs. The chain is built from TRBV7-2 and TRBJ1-5; TRBD1 matches 7 bases. The CDR3 coding sequence is TGTGCCAGCAGCTTAATCGGACAGGTAAATCAGCCCCAGCATTTT. The encoded protein is CASSLIGQVNQPQHF.